The table lists the clone carrying this T cell receptor beta chain with many counts. The entry originates in a study of spatial heterogeneity in lung cancer. As for the study in general: Sequence detection consistently recorded a greater number of beta-chain than alpha-chain sequences.

The CDR3 has 13 amino acids. The ends were cut back, 3 bases at V and 3 bases at J, with 8 bases in the middle. CDR1 and CDR2 (germline): ENHRY, SYGVKD. Time point given: sample taken at primary tumor resection. Material for sequencing was whole RNA from tumor, nontumor lung or frozen PBMC, left unsorted. One entry per CDR3 protein results from TCRdb running MiXCR on the 5' RACE reads. The data contain about 60,000 distinct CDR3 sequences, 8.4% of them singletons. The rearrangement links TRBV10-3 to TRBJ1-1; the D gene is possibly TRBD1 (5 bases). The receptor's source is a female donor with early-stage non-small cell lung cancer. Sequencing was performed on PBMCs, taken at surgery. The CDR3 loop is CAISDGGYTEAFF. The CDR3 bases are TGTGCCATCAGTGACGGGGGGTACACTGAAGCTTTCTTT.